The entry below describes one T cell receptor (beta chain). This entry is derived from a study of blood T cells in healthy people across ages. As for the study in general: T cells yielded about one barcoded beta molecule per two cells through template switching.

Trimming took 12 bases from V and 4 from J; bases not matched to a gene: 9. The germline V gene has CDR1 KGHDR and CDR2 SFDVKD. The CDR3 covers 14 residues. With a J-beta primer mix and a sample-barcoded 5' primer, a second PCR ran roughly 6 to 11 cycles. Each CDR3 protein is one row after TCRdb ran MiXCR on the 5' RACE reads. Among more than 650,000 distinct CDR3 sequences, about 53% were seen once, and the ten largest hold approximately 40%. The sample consisted of blood. This chain joins TRBV24-1 and TRBJ2-1, with 9 bases matching TRBD1. The clonotype comes from a man at least 80 years old in good health. As DNA, the CDR3 is TGTGCCGCCCCCCGGGACAGGGCATACAATGAGCAGTTCTTC. It is translated as CAAPRDRAYNEQFF.